Sequencing of this TCR beta chain was carried out in a study of CD8+CD57+ T cells in acquired aplastic anemia. This CDR3 region has 16 residues. The V and J ends lost 4 bases and 7 bases, in that order; junction bases with no gene match: 11. The germline gives CDR1 SGHRS, CDR2 YFSETQ. Selection for sequencing was limited to patients who had shown CD8+CD57+ cell expansion by flow cytometry. The template for TCR beta VDJ and CDR3 sequence profiling was genomic DNA. TCRdb used MiXCR to reprocess the reads, holding one entry per CDR3 protein. The sample records around 150,000 distinct CDR3 sequences, 71% being singletons.

The V and J genes are TRBV5-1 and TRBJ2-1; TRBD2 matches 10 bases. Sequenced: sorted CD4+, CD8+, or CD8+CD57+ T cells (not recorded which) from PBMCs. The receptor's source is a human donor with aplastic anemia. The CDR3 DNA sequence: TGCGCCAGCAGCCACCGGTGGCTAGCGGGAGTAAATGAGCAGTTCTTC. Translated: CASSHRWLAGVNEQFF.